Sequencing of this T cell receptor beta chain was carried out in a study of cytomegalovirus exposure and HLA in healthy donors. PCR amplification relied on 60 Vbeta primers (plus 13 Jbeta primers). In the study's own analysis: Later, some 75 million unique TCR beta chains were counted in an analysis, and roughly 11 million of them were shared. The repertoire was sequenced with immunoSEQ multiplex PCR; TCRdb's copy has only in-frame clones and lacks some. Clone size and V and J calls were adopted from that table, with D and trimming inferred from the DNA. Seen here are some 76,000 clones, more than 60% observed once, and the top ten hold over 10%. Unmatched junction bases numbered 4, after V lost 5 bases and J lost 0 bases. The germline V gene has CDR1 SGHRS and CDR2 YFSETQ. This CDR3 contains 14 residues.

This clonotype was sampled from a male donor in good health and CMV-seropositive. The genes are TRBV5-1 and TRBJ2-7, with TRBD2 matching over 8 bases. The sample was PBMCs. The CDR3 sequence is CASRIGGDSYEQYF. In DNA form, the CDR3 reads TGCGCCAGCAGGATCGGGGGGGACTCCTACGAGCAGTACTTC.